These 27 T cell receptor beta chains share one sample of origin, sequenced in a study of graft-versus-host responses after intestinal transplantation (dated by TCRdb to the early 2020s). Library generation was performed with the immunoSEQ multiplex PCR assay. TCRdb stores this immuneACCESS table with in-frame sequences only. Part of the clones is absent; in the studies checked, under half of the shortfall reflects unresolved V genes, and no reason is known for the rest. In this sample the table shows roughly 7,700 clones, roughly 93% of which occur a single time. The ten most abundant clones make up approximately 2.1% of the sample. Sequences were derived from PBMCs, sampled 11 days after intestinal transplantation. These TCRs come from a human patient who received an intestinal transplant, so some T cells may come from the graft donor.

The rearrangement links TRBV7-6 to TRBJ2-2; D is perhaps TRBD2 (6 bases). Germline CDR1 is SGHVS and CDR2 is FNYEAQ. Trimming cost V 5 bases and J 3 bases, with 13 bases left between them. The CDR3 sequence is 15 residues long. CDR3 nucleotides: TGTGCCAGCAGCGGACCCGGGACTTACACCGGGGAGCTGTTTTTT. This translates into CASSGPGTYTGELFF.

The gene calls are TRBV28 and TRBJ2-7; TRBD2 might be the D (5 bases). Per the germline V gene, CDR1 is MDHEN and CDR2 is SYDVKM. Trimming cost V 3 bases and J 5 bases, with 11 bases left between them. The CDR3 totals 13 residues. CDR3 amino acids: CASSFSGADEQYF. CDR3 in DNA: TGTGCCAGCAGTTTCAGCGGTGCGGACGAGCAGTACTTC.

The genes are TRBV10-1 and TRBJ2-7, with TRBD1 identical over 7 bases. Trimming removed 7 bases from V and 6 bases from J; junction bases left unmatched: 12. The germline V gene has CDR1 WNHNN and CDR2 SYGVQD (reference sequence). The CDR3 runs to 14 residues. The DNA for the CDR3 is TGCGCCAGCAATAAGACAGGGACATCGGGCGAGCAGTACTTC. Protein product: CASNKTGTSGEQYF.

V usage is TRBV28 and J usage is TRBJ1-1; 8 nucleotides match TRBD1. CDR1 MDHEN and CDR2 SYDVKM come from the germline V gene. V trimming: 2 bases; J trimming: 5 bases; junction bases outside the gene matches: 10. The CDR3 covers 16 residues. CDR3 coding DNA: TGTGCCAGCAGTTTAAGAGGACAGGGAACATTGACTGAAGCTTTCTTT. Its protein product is CASSLRGQGTLTEAFF. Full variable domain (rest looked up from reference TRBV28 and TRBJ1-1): DVKVTQSSRYLVKRTGEKVFLECVQDMDHENMFWYRQDPGLGLRLIYFSYDVKMKEKGDIPEGYSVSREKKERFSLILESASTNQTSMYLCASSLRGQGTLTEAFFGQGTRLTVV.

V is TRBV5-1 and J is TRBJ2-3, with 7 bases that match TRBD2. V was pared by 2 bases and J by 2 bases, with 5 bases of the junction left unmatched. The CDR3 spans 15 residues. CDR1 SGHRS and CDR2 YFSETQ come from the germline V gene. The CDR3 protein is CASSFPGLPTDTQYF. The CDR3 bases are TGCGCCAGCAGCTTTCCGGGACTACCCACAGATACGCAGTATTTT.

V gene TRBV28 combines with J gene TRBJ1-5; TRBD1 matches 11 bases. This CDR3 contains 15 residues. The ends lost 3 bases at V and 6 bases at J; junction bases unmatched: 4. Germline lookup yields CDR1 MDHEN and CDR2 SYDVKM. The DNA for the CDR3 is TGTGCCAGCAGTTTCGGGACAGGGGGTCTTCAGCCCCAGCATTTT. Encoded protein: CASSFGTGGLQPQHF.

DNA of the CDR3: TGTGCCAGCAGTCCCGGCTATGTGGGGGCGAATAATGAAAAACTGTTTTTT. Translated, it gives CASSPGYVGANNEKLFF. This chain links TRBV28 with TRBJ1-4; D might be TRBD1 (6 bases). This CDR3 spans 17 amino acids. Germline V gives CDR1 MDHEN, CDR2 SYDVKM. The V end was cut by 5 bases, the J end by 4 bases, with 20 bases between.

The CDR3 sequence: CASSEVLAAYNEQFF. CDR3 DNA: TGCGCCAGCAGTGAAGTTCTAGCCGCCTACAATGAGCAGTTCTTC. J is TRBJ2-1 and V is TRBV10-2, with a tentative D call TRBD2 (5 bases). Trimming removed 3 bases at V and 2 bases at J, with 11 bases between. Germline CDR1 reads WSHSY; CDR2 reads SAAADI. The CDR3 is 15 amino acids.

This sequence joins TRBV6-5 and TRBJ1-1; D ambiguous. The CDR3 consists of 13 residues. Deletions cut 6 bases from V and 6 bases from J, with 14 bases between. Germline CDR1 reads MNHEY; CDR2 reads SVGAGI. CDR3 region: CASSLSASPEAFF. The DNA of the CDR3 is TGTGCCAGCAGCCTGTCTGCGAGCCCTGAAGCTTTCTTT.

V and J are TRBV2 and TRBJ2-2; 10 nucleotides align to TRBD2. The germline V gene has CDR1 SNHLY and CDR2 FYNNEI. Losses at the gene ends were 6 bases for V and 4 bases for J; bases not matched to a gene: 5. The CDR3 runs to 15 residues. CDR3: CASSPSGGSTGELFF. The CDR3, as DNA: TGTGCCAGCAGCCCTAGCGGGGGATCCACCGGGGAGCTGTTTTTT. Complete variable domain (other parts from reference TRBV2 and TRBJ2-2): EPEVTQTPSHQVTQMGQEVILRCVPISNHLYFYWYRQILGQKVEFLVSFYNNEISEKSEIFDDQFSVERPDGSNFTLKIRSTKLEDSAMYFCASSPSGGSTGELFFGEGSRLTVL.

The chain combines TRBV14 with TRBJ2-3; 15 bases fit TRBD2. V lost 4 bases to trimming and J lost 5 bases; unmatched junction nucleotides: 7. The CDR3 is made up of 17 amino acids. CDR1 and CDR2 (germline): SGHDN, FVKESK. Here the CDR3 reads CASSPGLAGGRGDTQYF. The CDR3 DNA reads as TGTGCCAGCAGCCCGGGACTAGCGGGGGGCCGGGGAGATACGCAGTATTTT.

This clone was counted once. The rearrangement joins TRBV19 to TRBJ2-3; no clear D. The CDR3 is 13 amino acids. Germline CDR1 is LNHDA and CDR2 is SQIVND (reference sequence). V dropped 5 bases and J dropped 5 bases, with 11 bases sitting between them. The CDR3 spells CASSFGSGDTQYF. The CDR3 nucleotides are TGTGCCAGTAGTTTTGGCTCAGGAGATACGCAGTATTTT.

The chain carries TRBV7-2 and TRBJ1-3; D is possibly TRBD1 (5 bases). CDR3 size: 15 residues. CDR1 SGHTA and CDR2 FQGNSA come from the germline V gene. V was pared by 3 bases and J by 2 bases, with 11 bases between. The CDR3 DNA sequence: TGTGCCAGCAGCTTGAGCGAGACAGCTGGAAACACCATATATTTT. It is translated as CASSLSETAGNTIYF.

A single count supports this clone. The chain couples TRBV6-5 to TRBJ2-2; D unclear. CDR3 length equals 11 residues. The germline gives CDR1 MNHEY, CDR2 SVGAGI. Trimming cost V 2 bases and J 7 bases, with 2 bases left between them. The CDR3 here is CASSYLGELFF. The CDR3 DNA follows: TGTGCCAGCAGTTACCTCGGGGAGCTGTTTTTT.

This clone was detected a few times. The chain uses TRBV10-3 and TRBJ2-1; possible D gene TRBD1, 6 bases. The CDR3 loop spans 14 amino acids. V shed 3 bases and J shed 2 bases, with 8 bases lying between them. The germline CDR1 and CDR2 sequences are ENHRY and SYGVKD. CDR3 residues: CAISDRTAYNEQFF. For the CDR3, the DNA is TGTGCCATCAGTGATCGGACAGCCTACAATGAGCAGTTCTTC.

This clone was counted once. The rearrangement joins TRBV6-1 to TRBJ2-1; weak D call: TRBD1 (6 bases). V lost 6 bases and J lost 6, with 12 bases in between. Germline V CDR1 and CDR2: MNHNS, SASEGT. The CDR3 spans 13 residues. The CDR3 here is CASRAAGVNEQFF. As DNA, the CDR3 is TGTGCCAGCAGGGCGGCAGGGGTCAATGAGCAGTTCTTC.

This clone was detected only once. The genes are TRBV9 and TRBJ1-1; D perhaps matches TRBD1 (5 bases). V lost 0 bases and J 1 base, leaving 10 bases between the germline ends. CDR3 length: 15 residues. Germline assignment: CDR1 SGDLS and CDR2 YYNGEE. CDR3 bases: TGTGCCAGCAGCGTAGCCGCAGGGTGGAACACTGAAGCTTTCTTT. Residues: CASSVAAGWNTEAFF.

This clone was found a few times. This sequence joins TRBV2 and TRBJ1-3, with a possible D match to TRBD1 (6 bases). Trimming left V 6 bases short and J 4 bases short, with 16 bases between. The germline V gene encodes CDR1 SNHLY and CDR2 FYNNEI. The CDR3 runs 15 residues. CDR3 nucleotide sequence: TGTGCCAGCAGGGACGGACCAGGGGCAGGAAACACCATATATTTT. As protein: CASRDGPGAGNTIYF.

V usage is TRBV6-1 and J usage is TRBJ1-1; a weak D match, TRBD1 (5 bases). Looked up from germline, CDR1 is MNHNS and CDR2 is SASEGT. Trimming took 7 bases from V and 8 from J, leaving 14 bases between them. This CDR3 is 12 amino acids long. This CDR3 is CASILDRGEAFF. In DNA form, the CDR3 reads TGTGCCAGCATCCTCGACCGGGGGGAAGCTTTCTTT.

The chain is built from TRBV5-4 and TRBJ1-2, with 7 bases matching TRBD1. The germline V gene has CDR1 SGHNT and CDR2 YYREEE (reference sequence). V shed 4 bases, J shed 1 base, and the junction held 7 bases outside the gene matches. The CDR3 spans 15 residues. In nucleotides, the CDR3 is TGTGCCAGCAGCCTCGACAGGGCCAGTAACTATGGCTACACCTTC. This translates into CASSLDRASNYGYTF.

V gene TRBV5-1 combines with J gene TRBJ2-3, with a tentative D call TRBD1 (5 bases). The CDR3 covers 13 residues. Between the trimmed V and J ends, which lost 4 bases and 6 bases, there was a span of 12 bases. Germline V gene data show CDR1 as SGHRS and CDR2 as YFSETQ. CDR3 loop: CASSQRQTDTQYF. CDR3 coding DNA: TGCGCCAGCAGCCAAAGACAGACGGATACGCAGTATTTT.

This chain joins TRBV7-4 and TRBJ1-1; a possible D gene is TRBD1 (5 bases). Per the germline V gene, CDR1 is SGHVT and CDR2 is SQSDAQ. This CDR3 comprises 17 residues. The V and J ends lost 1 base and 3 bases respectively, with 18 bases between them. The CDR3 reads CASSLGTRLSGDTEAFF. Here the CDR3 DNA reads TGTGCCAGCAGCTTAGGGACAAGGCTATCTGGGGACACTGAAGCTTTCTTT.

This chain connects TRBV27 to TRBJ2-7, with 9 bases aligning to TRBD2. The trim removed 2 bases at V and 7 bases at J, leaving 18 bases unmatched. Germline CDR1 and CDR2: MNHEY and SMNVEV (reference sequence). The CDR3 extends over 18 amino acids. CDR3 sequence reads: CASSLLSGTSGRLLEQYF. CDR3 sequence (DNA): TGTGCCAGCAGTTTACTTTCGGGGACGAGCGGGAGGCTTTTGGAGCAGTACTTC.

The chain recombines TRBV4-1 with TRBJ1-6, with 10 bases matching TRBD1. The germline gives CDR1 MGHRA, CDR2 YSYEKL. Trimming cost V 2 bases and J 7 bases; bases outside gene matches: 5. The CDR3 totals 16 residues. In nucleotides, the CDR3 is TGCGCCAGCAGCCAAACCGGGACAGGGGACAATTCACCCCTCCACTTT. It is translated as CASSQTGTGDNSPLHF.

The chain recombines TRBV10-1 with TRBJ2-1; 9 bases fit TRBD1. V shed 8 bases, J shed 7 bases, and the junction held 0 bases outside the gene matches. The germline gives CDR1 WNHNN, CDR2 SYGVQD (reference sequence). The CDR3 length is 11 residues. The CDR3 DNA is TGCGCCAGCGGACAGGGGAATGAGCAGTTCTTC. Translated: CASGQGNEQFF.

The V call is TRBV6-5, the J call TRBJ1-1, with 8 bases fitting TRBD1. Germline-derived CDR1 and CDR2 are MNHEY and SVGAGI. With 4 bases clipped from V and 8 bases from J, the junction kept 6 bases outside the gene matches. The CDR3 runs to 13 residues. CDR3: CASSFGTGIEAFF. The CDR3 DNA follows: TGTGCCAGCAGTTTCGGGACAGGTATAGAAGCTTTCTTT.

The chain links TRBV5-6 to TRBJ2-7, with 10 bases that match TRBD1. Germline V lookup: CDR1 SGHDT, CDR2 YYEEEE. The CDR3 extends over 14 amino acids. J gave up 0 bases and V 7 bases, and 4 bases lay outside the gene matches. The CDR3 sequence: CASRGQGISYEQYV. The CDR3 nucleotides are TGTGCCAGCCGGGGACAGGGGATCTCCTACGAGCAGTACGTC.